The clone carrying this TCR beta chain was counted a few times. The target antigen is unknown. Investigators reverse transcribed all isolated RNA, so they sequenced expressed TCRB transcripts. Only in-frame clones appear in the TCRdb table, and some are missing; sequencing was by immunoSEQ multiplex PCR. The sample lists hundreds of thousands of clones; roughly 13% were seen once. V shed 5 bases, J shed 5 bases, and the junction held 8 bases outside the gene matches. Per germline, CDR1 SGHTA and CDR2 FQGNSA. The CDR3 totals 14 residues. Sorted CD4+ subsets: naive, central memory, regulatory, stem cell-like memory (CD45RO/CCR7/CD25/CD127/CD95/CD27 panel). These data belong to a study of beta chain features in type 1 diabetes. About the study: Sorted cell examination encompassed 100,000,000 or so cells across all samples.

Study-wide results and limits: No resolution was reached here on whether HLA type influences TCRB rearrangement. In every one of the four CD4+ subsets, TCRB CDR3s were moderately but significantly shorter in Type 1 diabetes patients.

Sequenced material: naive CD4+ T cells from blood. The receptor comes from a man aged 18-30 years with type 1 diabetes. This chain connects TRBV7-2 to TRBJ2-7; 8 bases are shared with TRBD1. CDR3 nucleotides: TGTGCCAGCAGCCCCCGAGGACAGGGCCACGAGCAGTACTTC. The encoded protein is CASSPRGQGHEQYF.